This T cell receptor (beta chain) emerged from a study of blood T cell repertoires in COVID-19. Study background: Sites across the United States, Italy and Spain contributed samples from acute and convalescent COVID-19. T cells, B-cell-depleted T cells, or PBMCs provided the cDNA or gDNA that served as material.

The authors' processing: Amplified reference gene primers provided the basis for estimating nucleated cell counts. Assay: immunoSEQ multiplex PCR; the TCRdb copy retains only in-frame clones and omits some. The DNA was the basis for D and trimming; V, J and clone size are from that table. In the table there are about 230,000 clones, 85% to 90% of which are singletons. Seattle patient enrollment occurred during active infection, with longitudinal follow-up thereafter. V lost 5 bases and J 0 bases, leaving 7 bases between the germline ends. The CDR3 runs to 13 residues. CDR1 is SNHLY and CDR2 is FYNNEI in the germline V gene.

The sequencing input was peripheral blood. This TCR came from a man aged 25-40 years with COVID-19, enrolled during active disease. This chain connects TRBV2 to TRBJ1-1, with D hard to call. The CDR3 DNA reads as TGTGCCAGCAGTACGCAGATGAACACTGAAGCTTTCTTT. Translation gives CASSTQMNTEAFF. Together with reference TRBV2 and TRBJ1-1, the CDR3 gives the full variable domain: EPEVTQTPSHQVTQMGQEVILRCVPISNHLYFYWYRQILGQKVEFLVSFYNNEISEKSEIFDDQFSVERPDGSNFTLKIRSTKLEDSAMYFCASSTQMNTEAFFGQGTRLTVV.